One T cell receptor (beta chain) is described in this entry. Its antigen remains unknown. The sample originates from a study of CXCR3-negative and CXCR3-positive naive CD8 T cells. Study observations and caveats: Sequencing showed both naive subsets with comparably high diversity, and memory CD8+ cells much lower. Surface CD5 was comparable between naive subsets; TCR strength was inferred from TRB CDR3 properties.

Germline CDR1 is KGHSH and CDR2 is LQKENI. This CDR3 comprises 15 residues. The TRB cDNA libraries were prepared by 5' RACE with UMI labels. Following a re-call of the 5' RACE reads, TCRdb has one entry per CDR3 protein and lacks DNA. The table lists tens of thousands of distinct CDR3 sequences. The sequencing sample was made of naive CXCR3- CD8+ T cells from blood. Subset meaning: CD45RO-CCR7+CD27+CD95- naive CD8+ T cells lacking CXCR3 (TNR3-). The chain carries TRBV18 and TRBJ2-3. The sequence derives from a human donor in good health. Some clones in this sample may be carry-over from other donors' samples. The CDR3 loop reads CASSPPSGWADTQYF. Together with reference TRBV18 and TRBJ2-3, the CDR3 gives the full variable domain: NAGVMQNPRHLVRRRGQEARLRCSPMKGHSHVYWYRQLPEEGLKFMVYLQKENIIDESGMPKERFSAEFPKEGPSILRIQQVVRGDSAAYFCASSPPSGWADTQYFGPGTRLTVL.